These T cell receptor beta chains were read from a single sample in a study of blood T cells in healthy people across ages. TCRdb independently ran MiXCR on the 5' RACE reads; one entry per CDR3 protein. The table shows about 1.6 million distinct CDR3 sequences, with 34% occurring only once. Sequences were obtained from blood. All receptors derive from a woman aged 25 to 39 in good health. Both conserved end residues are part of each CDR3. A D gene is named only where the DNA matches it firmly. A row's size may be missing; if present it is once, few, many or a size class.

size	D	length	V	CDR3
-	-	11	TRBV20-1	CRARDGETQYF
many	-	13	TRBV9	CASSRTATYEQYF
-	-	14	TRBV5-1	CASNYGQGNSPLHF
-	-	15	TRBV5-1	CASSLDAGGKGEAFF
-	TRBD2	16	TRBV6-1	CASSRDGGSSYNEQFF
few	-	15	TRBV10-1	CASSDSDSPVDEQYF
-	-	16	TRBV7-2	CASSYSLSRSTDTQYF
-	-	14	TRBV6-1	CASSEVAGSHPQHF
many	-	16	TRBV11-2	CASSLGGTGGTDTQYF
few	TRBD1	15	TRBV4-1	CASSKDRDSYNEQFF
-	TRBD2	14	TRBV7-8	CASARLAFDNEQFF
-	-	14	TRBV28	CASSFVGAADTQYF
-	-	13	TRBV20-1	CSARGQLAYEQYF
-	-	15	TRBV15	CATSSQPKPSVTQYF
few	TRBD1	17	TRBV28	CASSPTGTGPLGYEQYF
many	-	15	TRBV10-3	CAIRDGTYSNQPQHF
few	-	14	TRBV9	CTSSVGAAIETQYF
many	-	17	TRBV15	CATSRDILEGTYNEQFF
-	-	15	TRBV28	CASSPPGWNQDTQYF
-	-	13	TRBV20-1	CSARYPYTGELFF
-	TRBD2	14	TRBV29-1	CSGGTSGGPGEQYF
-	-	15	TRBV9	CASSVRPVEGNEQFF
-	TRBD2	16	TRBV11-2	CASSLDGGGVQETQYF
few	TRBD1	14	TRBV20-1	CSAPRTGSRDEQFF
few	TRBD2	13	TRBV6-2/TRBV6-3	CASSYGEGNIQYF
-	TRBD1	13	TRBV29-1	CSVLQGRGTEAFF
many	TRBD2	15	TRBV20-1	CSARGLAGLEETQYF